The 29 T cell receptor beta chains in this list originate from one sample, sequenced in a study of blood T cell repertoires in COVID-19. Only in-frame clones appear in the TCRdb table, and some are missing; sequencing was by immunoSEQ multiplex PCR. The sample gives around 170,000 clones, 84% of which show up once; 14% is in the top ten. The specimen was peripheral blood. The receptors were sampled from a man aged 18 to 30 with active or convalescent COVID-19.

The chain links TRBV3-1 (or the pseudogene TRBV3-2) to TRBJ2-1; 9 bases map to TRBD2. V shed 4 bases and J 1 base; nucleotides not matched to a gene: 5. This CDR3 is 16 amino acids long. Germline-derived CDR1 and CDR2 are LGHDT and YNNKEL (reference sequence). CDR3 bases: TGTGCCAGCAGCCCCTTAGCGGGAGTATCCTACAATGAGCAGTTCTTC. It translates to CASSPLAGVSYNEQFF.

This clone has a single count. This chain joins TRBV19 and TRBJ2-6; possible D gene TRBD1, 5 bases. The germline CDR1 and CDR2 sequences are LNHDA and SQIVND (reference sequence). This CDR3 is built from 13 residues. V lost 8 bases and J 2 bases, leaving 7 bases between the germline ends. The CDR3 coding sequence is TGTGCCAGTGGCAGGGCTGGGGCCAACGTCCTGACTTTC. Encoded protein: CASGRAGANVLTF.

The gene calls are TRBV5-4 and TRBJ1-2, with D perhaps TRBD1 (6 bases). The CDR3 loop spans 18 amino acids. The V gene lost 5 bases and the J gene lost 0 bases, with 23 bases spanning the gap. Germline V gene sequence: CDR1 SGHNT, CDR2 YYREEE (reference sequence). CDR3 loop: CASRTGGGRRNANYGYTF. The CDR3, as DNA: TGTGCCAGCAGGACGGGGGGGGGCCGGAGAAACGCTAACTATGGCTACACCTTC. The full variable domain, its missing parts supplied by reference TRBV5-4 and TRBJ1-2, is ETGVTQSPTHLIKTRGQQVTLRCSSQSGHNTVSWYQQALGQGPQFIFQYYREEENGRGNFPPRFSGLQFPNYSSELNVNALELDDSALYLCASRTGGGRRNANYGYTFGSGTRLTVV.

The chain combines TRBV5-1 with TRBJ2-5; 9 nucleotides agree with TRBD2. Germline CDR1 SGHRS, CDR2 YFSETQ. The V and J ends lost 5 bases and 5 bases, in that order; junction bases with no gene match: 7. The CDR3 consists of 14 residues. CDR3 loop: CASRRREGRETQYF. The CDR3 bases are TGCGCCAGCAGACGGCGGGAGGGCCGGGAGACCCAGTACTTC.

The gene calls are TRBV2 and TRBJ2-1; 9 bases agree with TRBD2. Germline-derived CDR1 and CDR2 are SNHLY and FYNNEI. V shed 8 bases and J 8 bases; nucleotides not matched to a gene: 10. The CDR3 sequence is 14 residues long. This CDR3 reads CASATGLAEYEQFF. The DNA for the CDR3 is TGTGCCAGCGCAACGGGACTAGCTGAGTATGAGCAGTTCTTC.

The CDR3 region is CASSLSSGGANEQFF. CDR3 in DNA: TGTGCCAGCAGCTTAAGTAGCGGGGGGGCTAATGAGCAGTTCTTC. The chain carries TRBV7-8 and TRBJ2-1; 11 positions agree with TRBD2. The CDR3 sequence is 15 residues long. Germline CDR1 is SGHVS and CDR2 is FQNEAQ. V shed 2 bases, J shed 7 bases, and the junction held 4 bases outside the gene matches. Full variable domain (missing parts from reference TRBV7-8 and TRBJ2-1): GAGVSQSPRYKVAKRGQDVALRCDPISGHVSLFWYQQALGQGPEFLTYFQNEAQLDKSGLPSDRFFAERPEGSVSTLKIQRTQQEDSAVYLCASSLSSGGANEQFFGPGTRLTVL.

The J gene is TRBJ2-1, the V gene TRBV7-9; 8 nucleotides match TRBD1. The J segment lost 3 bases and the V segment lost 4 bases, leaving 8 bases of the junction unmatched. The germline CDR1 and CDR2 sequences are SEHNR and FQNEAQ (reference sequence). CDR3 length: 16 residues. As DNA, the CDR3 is TGTGCCAGCAGCTCCCAAAGACAGGGGAACTACAATGAGCAGTTCTTC. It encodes CASSSQRQGNYNEQFF. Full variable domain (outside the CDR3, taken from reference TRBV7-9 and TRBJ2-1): DTGVSQNPRHKITKRGQNVTFRCDPISEHNRLYWYRQTLGQGPEFLTYFQNEAQLEKSRLLSDRFSAERPKGSFSTLEIQRTEQGDSAMYLCASSSQRQGNYNEQFFGPGTRLTVL.

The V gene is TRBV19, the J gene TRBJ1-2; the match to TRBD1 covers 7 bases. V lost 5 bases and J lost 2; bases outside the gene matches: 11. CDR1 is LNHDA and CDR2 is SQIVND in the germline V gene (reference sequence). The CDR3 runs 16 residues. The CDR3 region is CASSPRKDRVNYGYTF. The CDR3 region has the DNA TGTGCCAGTAGTCCCCGAAAAGACAGGGTCAACTATGGCTACACCTTC.

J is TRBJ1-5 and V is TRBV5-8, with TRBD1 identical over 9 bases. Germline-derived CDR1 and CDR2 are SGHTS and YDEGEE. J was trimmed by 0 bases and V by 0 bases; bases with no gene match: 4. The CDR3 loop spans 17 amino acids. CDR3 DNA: TGTGCCAGCAGCTTGGAGGGACAGGGTTATAGCAATCAGCCCCAGCATTTT. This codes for CASSLEGQGYSNQPQHF.

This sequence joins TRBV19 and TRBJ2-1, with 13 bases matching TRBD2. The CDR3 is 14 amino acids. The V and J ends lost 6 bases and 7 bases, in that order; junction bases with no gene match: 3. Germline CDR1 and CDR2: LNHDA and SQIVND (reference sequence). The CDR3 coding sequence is TGTGCCAGTAGGGGACTAGCGGGAAGTAATGAGCAGTTCTTC. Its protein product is CASRGLAGSNEQFF.

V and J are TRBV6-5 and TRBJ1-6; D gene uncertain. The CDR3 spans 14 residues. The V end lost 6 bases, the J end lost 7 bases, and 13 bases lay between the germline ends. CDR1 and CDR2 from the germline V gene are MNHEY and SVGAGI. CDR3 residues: CASSEPSGNSPLHF. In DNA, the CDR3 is TGTGCCAGCAGCGAGCCATCGGGGAATTCACCCCTCCACTTT.

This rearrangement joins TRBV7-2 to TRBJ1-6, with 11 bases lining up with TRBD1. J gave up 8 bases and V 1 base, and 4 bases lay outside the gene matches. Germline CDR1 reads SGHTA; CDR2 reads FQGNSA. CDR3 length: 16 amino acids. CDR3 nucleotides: TGTGCCAGCAGCTTAGAAGGGACAGGGGGGGATTCACCCCTCCACTTT. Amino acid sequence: CASSLEGTGGDSPLHF.

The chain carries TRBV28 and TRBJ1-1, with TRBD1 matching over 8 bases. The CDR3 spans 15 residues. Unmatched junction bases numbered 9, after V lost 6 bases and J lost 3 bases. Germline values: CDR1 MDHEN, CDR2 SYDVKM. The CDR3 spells CASSLRDRIHTEAFF. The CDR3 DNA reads TGTGCCAGCAGCCTCCGGGACAGGATACACACTGAAGCTTTCTTT.

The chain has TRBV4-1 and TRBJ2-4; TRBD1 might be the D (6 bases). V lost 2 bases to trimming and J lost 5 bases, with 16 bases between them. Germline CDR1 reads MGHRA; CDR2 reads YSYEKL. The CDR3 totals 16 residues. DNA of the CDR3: TGCGCCAGCAGCCAAAATCCAGGGGCCCCTGAAAACATTCAGTACTTC. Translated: CASSQNPGAPENIQYF.

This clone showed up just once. The DNA for the CDR3 is TGTGCCAGCAGCCAGTTAGGGGTCCTAGGGGGCTACACCTTC. As protein: CASSQLGVLGGYTF. The chain recombines TRBV3-1 (or the pseudogene TRBV3-2) with TRBJ1-2; maybe TRBD1 (5 bases). V was shortened by 3 bases and J by 8 bases, with 16 bases between the two germline ends. The CDR3 sequence is 14 residues long. Germline CDR1 reads LGHDT; CDR2 reads YNNKEL (reference sequence).

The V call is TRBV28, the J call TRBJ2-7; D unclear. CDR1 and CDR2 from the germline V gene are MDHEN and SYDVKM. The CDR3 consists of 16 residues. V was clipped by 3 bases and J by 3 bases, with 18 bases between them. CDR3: CASSLPQTETHYEQYF. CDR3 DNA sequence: TGTGCCAGCAGTTTGCCACAGACGGAAACTCACTACGAGCAGTACTTC.

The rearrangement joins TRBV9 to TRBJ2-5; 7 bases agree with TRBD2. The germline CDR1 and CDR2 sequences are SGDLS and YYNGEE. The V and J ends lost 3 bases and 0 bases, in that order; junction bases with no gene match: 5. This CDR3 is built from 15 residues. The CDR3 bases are TGTGCCAGCAGCGCCAGGACTAGTTACCAAGAGACCCAGTACTTC. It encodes CASSARTSYQETQYF.

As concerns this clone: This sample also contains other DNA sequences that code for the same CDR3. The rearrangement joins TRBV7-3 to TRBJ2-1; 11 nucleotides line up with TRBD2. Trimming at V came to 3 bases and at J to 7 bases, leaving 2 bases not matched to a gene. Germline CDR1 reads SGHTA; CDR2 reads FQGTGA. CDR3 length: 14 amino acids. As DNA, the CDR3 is TGTGCCAGCAGCTTGGGGACTAGCGGTAATGAGCAGTTCTTC. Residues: CASSLGTSGNEQFF.

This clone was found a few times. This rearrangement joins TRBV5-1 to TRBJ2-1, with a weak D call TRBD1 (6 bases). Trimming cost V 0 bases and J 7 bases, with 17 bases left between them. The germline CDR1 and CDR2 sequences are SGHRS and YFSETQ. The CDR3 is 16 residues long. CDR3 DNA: TGCGCCAGCAGCTTGGCCGTGGCAGGGGATTCGAATGAGCAGTTCTTC. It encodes CASSLAVAGDSNEQFF.

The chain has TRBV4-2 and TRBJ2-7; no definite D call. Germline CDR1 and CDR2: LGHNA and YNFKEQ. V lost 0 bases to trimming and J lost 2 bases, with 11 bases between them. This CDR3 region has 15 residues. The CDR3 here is CASSQEAAPTYEQYF. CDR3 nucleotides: TGTGCCAGCAGCCAAGAGGCGGCGCCCACCTACGAGCAGTACTTC.

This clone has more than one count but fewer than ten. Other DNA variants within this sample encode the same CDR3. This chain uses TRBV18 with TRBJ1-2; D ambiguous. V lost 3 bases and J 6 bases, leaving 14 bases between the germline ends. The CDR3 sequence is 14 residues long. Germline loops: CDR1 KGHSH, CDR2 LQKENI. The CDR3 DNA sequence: TGTGCCAGCTCACCTACCGGGCCGGGAGATGGCTACACCTTC. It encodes CASSPTGPGDGYTF.

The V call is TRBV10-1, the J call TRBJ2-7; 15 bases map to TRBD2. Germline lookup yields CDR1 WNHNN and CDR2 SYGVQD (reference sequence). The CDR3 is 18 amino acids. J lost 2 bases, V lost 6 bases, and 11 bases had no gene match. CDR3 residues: CASRETGTSGRTAYEQYF. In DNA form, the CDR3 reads TGCGCCAGCAGGGAAACCGGGACTAGCGGGAGGACAGCCTACGAGCAGTACTTC.

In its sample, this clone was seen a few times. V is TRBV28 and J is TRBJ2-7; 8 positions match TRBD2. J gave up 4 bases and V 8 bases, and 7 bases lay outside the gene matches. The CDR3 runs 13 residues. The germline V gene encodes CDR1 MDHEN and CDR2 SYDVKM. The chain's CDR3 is CASLAAGGYEQYF. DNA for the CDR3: TGTGCCAGCTTGGCGGCGGGGGGATACGAGCAGTACTTC.

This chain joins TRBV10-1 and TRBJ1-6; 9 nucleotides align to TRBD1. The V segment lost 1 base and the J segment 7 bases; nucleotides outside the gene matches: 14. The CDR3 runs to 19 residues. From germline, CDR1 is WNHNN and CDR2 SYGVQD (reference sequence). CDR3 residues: CASSEFDSESGTGNSPLHF. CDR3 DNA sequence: TGCGCCAGCAGTGAGTTTGACTCCGAGTCGGGGACAGGGAATTCACCCCTCCACTTT.

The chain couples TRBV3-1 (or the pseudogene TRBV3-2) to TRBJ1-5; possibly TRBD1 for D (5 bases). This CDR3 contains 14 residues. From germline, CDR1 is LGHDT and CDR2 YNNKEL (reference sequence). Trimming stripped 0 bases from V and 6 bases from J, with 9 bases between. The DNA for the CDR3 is TGTGCCAGCAGCCAAGATTCCCAGGGTCAGCCCCAGCATTTT. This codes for CASSQDSQGQPQHF.

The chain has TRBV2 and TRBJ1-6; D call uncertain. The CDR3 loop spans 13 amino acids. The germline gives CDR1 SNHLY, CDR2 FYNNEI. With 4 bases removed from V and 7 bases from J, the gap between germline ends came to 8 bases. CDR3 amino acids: CASSVTANSPLHF. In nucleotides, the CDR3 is TGTGCCAGCAGTGTTACCGCGAATTCACCCCTCCACTTT.

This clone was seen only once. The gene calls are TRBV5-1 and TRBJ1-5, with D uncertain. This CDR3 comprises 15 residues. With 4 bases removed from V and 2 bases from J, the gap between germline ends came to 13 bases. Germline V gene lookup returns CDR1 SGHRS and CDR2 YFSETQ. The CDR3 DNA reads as TGCGCCAGCAGCCTGGGAACAATGGGCAATCAGCCCCAGCATTTT. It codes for CASSLGTMGNQPQHF.

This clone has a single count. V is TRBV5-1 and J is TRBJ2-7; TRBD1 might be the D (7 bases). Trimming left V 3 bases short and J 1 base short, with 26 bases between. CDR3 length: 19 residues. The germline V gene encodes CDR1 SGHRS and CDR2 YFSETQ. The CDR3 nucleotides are TGCGCCAGCAGCTCAAAACAGGGGATACTGTCGGGGGCATCCTACGAGCAGTACTTC. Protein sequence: CASSSKQGILSGASYEQYF.

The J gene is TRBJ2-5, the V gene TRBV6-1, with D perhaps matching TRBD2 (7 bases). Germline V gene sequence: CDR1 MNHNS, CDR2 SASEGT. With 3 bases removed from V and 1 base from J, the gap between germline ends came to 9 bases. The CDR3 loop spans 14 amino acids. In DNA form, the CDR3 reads TGTGCCAGCAGTGAGGGGGGGGCCCAAGAGACCCAGTACTTC. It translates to CASSEGGAQETQYF.